Included here is one T cell receptor (beta chain) sequence, with context. Its antigen is unknown. The record originates from a study of T cell repertoires in cytomegalovirus infection. The overall study: Based on public TCR beta signatures, there were indications of CMV infection and of a matching HLA type.

Study outcomes and limitations: Totalled public TCR beta family frequency picked out people who carried CMV plus the relevant HLA. The ex vivo response was dominated by HLA-C-restricted CMV-specific TCR beta clonotypes.

This CDR3 is 12 amino acids long. Germline-derived CDR1 and CDR2 are MNHEY and SMNVEV (reference sequence). V lost 3 bases to trimming and J lost 7 bases, with 4 bases between them. In TCRdb, the reads were re-called with MiXCR into one record per CDR3 protein. The sample lists 80,000 to 95,000 distinct CDR3 sequences; around 28% were seen once. Source: CD8+ T cells from cultured PBMCs, taken from culture after CMV antigen stimulation. The chain employs TRBV27 and TRBJ1-6; no reliable D call. The sequence was obtained from a human donor in good health (CMV status not recorded). Some clones in this sample may be carry-over from other donors' samples. The CDR3 DNA follows: TGTGCCAGCAGTTTGGACAATTCACCCCTCCACTTT. Its translation: CASSLDNSPLHF.